The 5 T cell receptor beta chains presented below share a single source sample, sequenced in a study of blood T cell repertoires in COVID-19. Libraries were prepared by immunoSEQ multiplex PCR; TCRdb keeps only in-frame clonotypes and omits some of them. The sample has roughly 130,000 clones; over 70% are singletons. The sample comprised peripheral blood. These receptors originate from a man aged 55 to 70 with active or convalescent COVID-19.

The chain recombines TRBV2 with TRBJ1-2; a possible D gene is TRBD1 (6 bases). The CDR3 totals 15 residues. Deletions cut 6 bases from V and 4 bases from J, with 18 bases between. Germline V lookup: CDR1 SNHLY, CDR2 FYNNEI. The CDR3 here is CASSLQGRASYGYTF. CDR3 in DNA: TGTGCCAGCAGCCTACAGGGTCGGGCGAGCTATGGCTACACCTTC.

The chain couples TRBV24-1 to TRBJ2-2; D is ambiguous. The germline V gene encodes CDR1 KGHDR and CDR2 SFDVKD. V was cut by 4 bases and J by 0 bases, with 11 bases left in between. CDR3 length equals 16 residues. The CDR3 loop is CATSDPTVANTGELFF. CDR3 nucleotides: TGTGCCACCAGTGACCCCACGGTAGCGAACACCGGGGAGCTGTTTTTT.

Worth noting for this clone: The identical CDR3 is also encoded by other nucleotide sequences in the sample. The chain combines TRBV5-6 with TRBJ1-2, with a possible D match to TRBD1 (5 bases). Trimming pared 4 bases from V and 4 bases from J, leaving 11 bases between. This CDR3 region has 13 residues. The germline V gene has CDR1 SGHDT and CDR2 YYEEEE. CDR3 in amino acids: CASSPPGGYGYTF. The CDR3 DNA reads TGTGCCAGCAGCCCCCCGGGGGGCTATGGCTACACCTTC.

V usage is TRBV11-1 and J usage is TRBJ2-7; TRBD1 is a possible D gene (5 bases). V lost 1 base and J lost 2, with 12 bases in between. Germline V gene lookup returns CDR1 SGHAT and CDR2 FQDESV (reference sequence). The CDR3 has 15 residues. The CDR3 DNA reads as TGTGCCAGCAGCTTAGAAGGCAGGGCCACCTACGAGCAGTACTTC. Its translation: CASSLEGRATYEQYF.

Here the CDR3 DNA reads TGTGCCAGCAGTTACGAGACAGGGCAAAACACTGAAGCTTTCTTT. Protein: CASSYETGQNTEAFF. The chain links TRBV6-5 to TRBJ1-1, with TRBD1 identical over 7 bases. The ends lost 2 bases at V and 2 bases at J; junction bases unmatched: 5. This CDR3 contains 15 residues. The germline V gene has CDR1 MNHEY and CDR2 SVGAGI.